The 24 T cell receptor beta chains below all came from one sample that was sequenced in a study of cytomegalovirus exposure and HLA in healthy donors. A multiplex PCR was run with 60 Vbeta primers and 13 Jbeta primers. Generated by immunoSEQ multiplex PCR, the TCRdb table keeps only in-frame clones and is missing some. Of approximately 110,000 clones listed, less than 80% are singletons. Material: PBMCs. These receptor sequences come from a man aged 25 to 45 in good health and CMV-seropositive.

The chain joins TRBV4-1 to TRBJ1-1; TRBD1 is a possible D gene (6 bases). Germline V gene lookup returns CDR1 MGHRA and CDR2 YSYEKL. The CDR3 consists of 15 residues. Trimming removed 4 bases at V and 1 base at J, with 13 bases between. The CDR3 bases are TGCGCCAGCAGCCTCTCGGGACACCAGAACACTGAAGCTTTCTTT. Its protein product is CASSLSGHQNTEAFF.

This chain uses TRBV5-1 with TRBJ1-3, with 7 bases that match TRBD1. V lost 2 bases, J lost 11 bases, and 4 bases stayed unmatched. CDR1 and CDR2 (germline): SGHRS, YFSETQ. The CDR3 spans 12 residues. The CDR3 DNA reads TGCGCCAGCAGCTTAACAGGGGCCCCCATATATTTT. This translates into CASSLTGAPIYF.

This clone appeared a single time. Written as DNA, the CDR3 is TGTGCCAGCAGTGCGCGACAAACCTCCTACGAGCAGTACTTC. Translating gives CASSARQTSYEQYF. This chain uses TRBV6-1 with TRBJ2-7; D is uncertain. This CDR3 comprises 14 residues. V was cut by 4 bases and J by 0 bases, with 10 bases left in between. From germline, CDR1 is MNHNS and CDR2 SASEGT.

The chain links TRBV5-1 to TRBJ2-6, with TRBD2 identical over 8 bases. The length of the CDR3 is 15 residues. Trimming at V came to 4 bases and at J to 1 base, leaving 1 base not matched to a gene. Germline CDR1 is SGHRS and CDR2 is YFSETQ. The CDR3 DNA reads TGCGCCAGCAGCGCGGGGGGTTCTGGGGCCAACGTCCTGACTTTC. This encodes CASSAGGSGANVLTF.

The V gene is TRBV2, the J gene TRBJ1-2; D remains unclear. The germline V and J ends were trimmed by 8 bases and 8 bases, with 15 bases remaining between them. The germline gives CDR1 SNHLY, CDR2 FYNNEI. The CDR3 runs to 12 residues. The CDR3 region has the DNA TGTGCCAGCGCGGCCTTTAGAATCGGCTACACCTTC. This gives the protein CASAAFRIGYTF. Full variable domain (missing parts from reference TRBV2 and TRBJ1-2): EPEVTQTPSHQVTQMGQEVILRCVPISNHLYFYWYRQILGQKVEFLVSFYNNEISEKSEIFDDQFSVERPDGSNFTLKIRSTKLEDSAMYFCASAAFRIGYTFGSGTRLTVV.

J is TRBJ1-1 and V is TRBV7-9; D possibly corresponds to TRBD1 (6 bases). V was pared by 2 bases and J by 3 bases, with 10 bases between. The CDR3 loop spans 14 amino acids. In germline, CDR1 is SEHNR, CDR2 FQNEAQ (reference sequence). The CDR3 coding sequence is TGTGCCAGCAGCTTATGGGGGCTAGACACTGAAGCTTTCTTT. Translating it yields CASSLWGLDTEAFF.

The chain links TRBV9 to TRBJ1-1; 9 bases match TRBD1. J was trimmed by 4 bases and V by 4 bases; bases with no gene match: 5. This CDR3 is built from 14 residues. Germline-derived CDR1 and CDR2 are SGDLS and YYNGEE. The CDR3 DNA sequence: TGTGCCAGCAGCCGACAGGGGGAGGGCACTGAAGCTTTCTTT. Its translation: CASSRQGEGTEAFF.

The V call is TRBV9, the J call TRBJ1-1, with 7 positions matching TRBD1. The CDR3 covers 15 residues. V trimming: 0 bases; J trimming: 1 base; junction bases outside the gene matches: 3. Per germline, CDR1 SGDLS and CDR2 YYNGEE. The CDR3: CASSVVGTANTEAFF. For the CDR3, the DNA is TGTGCCAGCAGCGTAGTTGGGACAGCGAACACTGAAGCTTTCTTT.

This clone was found once. The V call is TRBV4-2, the J call TRBJ1-4; 7 bases fit TRBD1. The ends lost 4 bases at V and 1 base at J; junction bases unmatched: 21. The germline gives CDR1 LGHNA, CDR2 YNFKEQ. The CDR3 covers 21 residues. The CDR3 protein is CASSPAPRVAGGVGTNEKLFF. CDR3 sequence (DNA): TGTGCCAGCAGCCCCGCTCCTCGGGTGGCAGGGGGAGTTGGAACTAATGAAAAACTGTTTTTT.

The chain recombines TRBV6-4 with TRBJ1-2; D perhaps matches TRBD1 (5 bases). Germline V CDR1 and CDR2: MRHNA, SNTAGT. Trimming removed 6 bases at V and 4 bases at J, with 9 bases between. CDR3 size: 12 residues. CDR3 residues: CASSGRGYGYTF. The CDR3 DNA reads as TGTGCCAGCAGCGGGAGGGGCTATGGCTACACCTTC.

The J gene is TRBJ2-5, the V gene TRBV5-1; TRBD2 is a possible D gene (6 bases). The V gene's germline CDR1 is SGHRS and CDR2 YFSETQ. CDR3 length: 13 amino acids. V lost 4 bases and J lost 3, with 10 bases in between. This CDR3 is CASSRGTKETQYF. The CDR3, as DNA: TGCGCCAGCAGCCGCGGGACCAAAGAGACCCAGTACTTC.

In DNA, the CDR3 is TGTGCCAGCAGTGAATACACGGGGTCAGCCCAGCATTTT. Amino acids: CASSEYTGSAQHF. This chain joins TRBV6-1 and TRBJ1-5, with D uncertain. In germline, CDR1 is MNHNS, CDR2 SASEGT. This CDR3 has 13 amino acids. Trimming stripped 2 bases from V and 11 bases from J, with 13 bases between.

The chain recombines TRBV7-9 with TRBJ2-7, with 9 nucleotides matching TRBD1. The V segment lost 4 bases and the J segment 2 bases; nucleotides outside the gene matches: 3. This CDR3 region has 14 residues. Germline assignment: CDR1 SEHNR and CDR2 FQNEAQ (reference sequence). CDR3: CASSSTGGAYEQYF. As DNA, the CDR3 is TGTGCCAGCAGCTCCACAGGGGGCGCCTACGAGCAGTACTTC.

The chain employs TRBV5-1 and TRBJ2-7; 8 positions match TRBD1. The CDR3 is 13 residues long. Germline V CDR1 and CDR2: SGHRS, YFSETQ. The trim removed 5 bases at V and 1 base at J, leaving 2 bases unmatched. CDR3 amino acids: CASRRTGSYEQYF. CDR3 bases: TGCGCCAGCAGAAGGACAGGGTCCTACGAGCAGTACTTC.

The chain carries TRBV2 and TRBJ2-3, with TRBD2 matching 8 bases. Germline trimming cut 6 bases from V and 1 base from J; bases unmatched to any gene: 3. CDR1 and CDR2 (germline): SNHLY, FYNNEI. This CDR3 is built from 14 residues. CDR3 in amino acids: CASRVSGGTDTQYF. The CDR3 bases are TGTGCCAGCAGGGTTAGCGGGGGCACAGATACGCAGTATTTT.

The genes are TRBV6-5 and TRBJ2-1, with no clear D. Germline-derived CDR1 and CDR2 are MNHEY and SVGAGI. The CDR3 is 13 amino acids. Trimming took off 2 bases at V and 3 bases at J, with 5 bases between the two ends. CDR3 in DNA: TGTGCCAGCAGTTACGGCCTCTACAATGAGCAGTTCTTC. It codes for CASSYGLYNEQFF.

This clone was detected only a few times. The chain couples TRBV4-1 to TRBJ2-5; 12 bases are shared with TRBD1. Germline V gives CDR1 MGHRA, CDR2 YSYEKL. The V and J ends lost 0 bases and 4 bases, in that order; junction bases with no gene match: 3. The CDR3 is 16 residues long. CDR3 DNA: TGCGCCAGCAGCCAAGATGGGACAGGGGGCGGAGAGACCCAGTACTTC. The encoded protein is CASSQDGTGGGETQYF.

This clone was recorded once. The chain joins TRBV6-5 to TRBJ1-5; 7 positions match TRBD1. The germline V gene encodes CDR1 MNHEY and CDR2 SVGAGI. The CDR3 runs to 14 residues. Unmatched junction bases numbered 5, after V lost 5 bases and J lost 4 bases. The CDR3: CASSGDRGNQPQHF. Written as DNA, the CDR3 is TGTGCCAGCAGTGGGGACAGAGGTAATCAGCCCCAGCATTTT.

The chain carries TRBV4-1 and TRBJ2-1, with D possibly being TRBD2 (5 bases). The V gene's germline CDR1 is MGHRA and CDR2 YSYEKL. This CDR3 is 12 amino acids long. V lost 5 bases and J lost 8, with 10 bases in between. In DNA, the CDR3 is TGCGCCAGCAGCTTAACGGGGTATGAGCAGTTCTTC. It translates to CASSLTGYEQFF.

This clone was counted many times. Compared with germline, one end of the junction differs, possibly owing to a read error. This chain joins TRBV10-3 and TRBJ2-7; D is ambiguous. The germline V gene has CDR1 ENHRY and CDR2 SYGVKD. The CDR3 sequence is 14 residues long. The CDR3 is CAISEARASYAQYF. CDR3 DNA sequence: TGTGCCATCAGTGAGGCACGCGCCTCCTACGCGCAGTACTTC.

The CDR3 DNA reads as TGTGCCACTCAGAGACAGGGAGATCAGCCCCAGCATTTT. Its protein is CATQRQGDQPQHF. The chain carries TRBV6-1 and TRBJ1-5, with 7 bases aligning to TRBD1. This CDR3 has 13 residues. V shed 10 bases, J shed 5 bases, and the junction held 8 bases outside the gene matches. Germline-derived CDR1 and CDR2 are MNHNS and SASEGT.

The chain uses TRBV7-3 and TRBJ1-1; D is perhaps TRBD1 (5 bases). Germline CDR1 is SGHTA and CDR2 is FQGTGA. CDR3 length equals 13 residues. The V end was cut by 0 bases, the J end by 7 bases, with 9 bases between. The chain's CDR3 is CASSLTSGFEAFF. CDR3 DNA sequence: TGTGCCAGCAGCTTAACGTCAGGGTTTGAAGCTTTCTTT. Using reference TRBV7-3 and TRBJ1-1 for the parts outside the CDR3, the full variable domain is GAGVSQTPSNKVTEKGKYVELRCDPISGHTALYWYRQSLGQGPEFLIYFQGTGAADDSGLPNDRFFAVRPEGSVSTLKIQRTERGDSAVYLCASSLTSGFEAFFGQGTRLTVV.

The table lists this clone with a few counts. V is TRBV5-1 and J is TRBJ1-6; 8 bases are shared with TRBD1. V dropped 3 bases and J dropped 7; count of bases not matched to a gene: 6. The CDR3 loop spans 15 amino acids. Looked up from germline, CDR1 is SGHRS and CDR2 is YFSETQ. CDR3 loop: CASSSMTGANSPLHF. Here the CDR3 DNA reads TGCGCCAGCAGCTCCATGACAGGGGCCAATTCACCCCTCCACTTT.

CDR3 sequence reads: CSAHPGGEQYF. As DNA, the CDR3 is TGCAGTGCTCACCCAGGAGGAGAGCAGTACTTC. The chain combines TRBV20-1 with TRBJ2-7; D perhaps matches TRBD2 (5 bases). This CDR3 is 11 amino acids long. Germline V gene lookup returns CDR1 DFQATT and CDR2 SNEGSKA (reference sequence). Trimming shortened V by 5 bases and J by 7 bases, and 12 bases separated the two germline ends.